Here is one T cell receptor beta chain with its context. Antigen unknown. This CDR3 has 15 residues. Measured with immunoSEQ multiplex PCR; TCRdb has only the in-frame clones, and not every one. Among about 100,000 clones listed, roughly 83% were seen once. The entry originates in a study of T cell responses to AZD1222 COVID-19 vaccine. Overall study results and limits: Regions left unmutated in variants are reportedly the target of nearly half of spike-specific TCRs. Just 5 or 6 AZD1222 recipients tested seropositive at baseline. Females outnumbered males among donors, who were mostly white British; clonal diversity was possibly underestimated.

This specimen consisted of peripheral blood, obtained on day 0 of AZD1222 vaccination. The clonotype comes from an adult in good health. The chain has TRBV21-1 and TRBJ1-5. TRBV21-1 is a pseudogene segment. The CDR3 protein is CASSKVDGADQPQHF. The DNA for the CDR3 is TGTGCCAGCAGCAAAGTAGACGGCGCGGATCAGCCCCAGCATTTT.